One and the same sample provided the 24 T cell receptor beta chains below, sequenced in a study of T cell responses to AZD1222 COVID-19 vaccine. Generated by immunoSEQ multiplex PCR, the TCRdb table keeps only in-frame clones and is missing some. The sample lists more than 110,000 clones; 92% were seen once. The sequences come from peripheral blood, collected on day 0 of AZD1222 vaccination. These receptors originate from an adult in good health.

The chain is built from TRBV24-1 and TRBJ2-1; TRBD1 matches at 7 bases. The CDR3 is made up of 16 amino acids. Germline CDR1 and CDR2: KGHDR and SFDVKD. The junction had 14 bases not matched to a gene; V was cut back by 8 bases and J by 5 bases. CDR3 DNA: TGTGCCACCACTCCCAGGGGGACAGAAGACGACAATGAGCAGTTCTTC. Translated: CATTPRGTEDDNEQFF.

CDR3 nucleotides: TGTGCCATTTCTCGGACAGGGGGGGAAACTGAAGCTTTCTTT. Its translation: CAISRTGGETEAFF. J is TRBJ1-1 and V is TRBV10-3; 10 bases align to TRBD1. This CDR3 region has 14 residues. Unmatched junction bases numbered 9, after V lost 9 bases and J lost 5 bases. CDR1 is ENHRY, CDR2 SYGVKD, per germline.

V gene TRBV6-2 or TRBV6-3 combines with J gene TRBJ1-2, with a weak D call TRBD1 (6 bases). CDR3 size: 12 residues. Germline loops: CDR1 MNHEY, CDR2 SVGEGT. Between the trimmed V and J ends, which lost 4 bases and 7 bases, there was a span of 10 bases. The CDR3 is CASSSDSLGYTF. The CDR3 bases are TGTGCCAGCAGTTCGGACAGCCTTGGCTACACCTTC.

The CDR3 DNA sequence: TGTGCCTGGAGTGTACCAGCCTACGAGCAGTACTTC. Translation: CAWSVPAYEQYF. V and J are TRBV30 and TRBJ2-7; D call uncertain. The CDR3 contains 12 residues. The germline CDR1 and CDR2 sequences are GTSNPN and SVGIG (reference sequence). V was clipped by 0 bases and J by 2 bases, with 5 bases between them.

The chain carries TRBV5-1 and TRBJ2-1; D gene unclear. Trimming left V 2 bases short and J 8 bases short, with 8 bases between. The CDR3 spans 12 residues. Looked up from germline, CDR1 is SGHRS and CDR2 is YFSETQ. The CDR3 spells CASSFEGYEQFF. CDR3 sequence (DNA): TGCGCCAGCAGCTTTGAAGGGTATGAGCAGTTCTTC.

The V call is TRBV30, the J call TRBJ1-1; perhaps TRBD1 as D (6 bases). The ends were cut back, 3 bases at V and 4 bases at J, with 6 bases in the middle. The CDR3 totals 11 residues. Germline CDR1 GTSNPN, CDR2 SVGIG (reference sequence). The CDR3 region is CAWRGGTEAFF. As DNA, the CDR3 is TGTGCCTGGAGAGGGGGCACTGAAGCTTTCTTT. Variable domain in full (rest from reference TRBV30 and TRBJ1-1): SQTIHQWPATLVQPVGSPLSLECTVEGTSNPNLYWYRQAAGRGLQLLFYSVGIGQISSEVPQNLSASRPQDRQFILSSKKLLLSDSGFYLCAWRGGTEAFFGQGTRLTVV.

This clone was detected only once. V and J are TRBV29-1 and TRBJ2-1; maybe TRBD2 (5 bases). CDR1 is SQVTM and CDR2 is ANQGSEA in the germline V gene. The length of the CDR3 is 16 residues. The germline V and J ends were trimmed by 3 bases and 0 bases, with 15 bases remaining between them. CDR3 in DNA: TGCAGCGTTGACTATCAGTGGAGGAGCTCCTACAATGAGCAGTTCTTC. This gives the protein CSVDYQWRSSYNEQFF.

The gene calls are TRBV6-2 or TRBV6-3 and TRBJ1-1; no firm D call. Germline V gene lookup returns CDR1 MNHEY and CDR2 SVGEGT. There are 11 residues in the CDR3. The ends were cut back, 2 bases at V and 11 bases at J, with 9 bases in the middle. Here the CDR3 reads CASSYGNAAFF. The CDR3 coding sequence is TGTGCCAGCAGTTACGGGAATGCCGCTTTCTTT.

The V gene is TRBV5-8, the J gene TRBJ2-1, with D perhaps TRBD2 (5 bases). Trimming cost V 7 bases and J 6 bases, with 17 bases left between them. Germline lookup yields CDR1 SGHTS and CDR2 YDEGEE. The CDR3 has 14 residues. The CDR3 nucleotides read TGTGCCAGCGGCGTAGGAGCTAGCTTCAATGAGCAGTTCTTC. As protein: CASGVGASFNEQFF.

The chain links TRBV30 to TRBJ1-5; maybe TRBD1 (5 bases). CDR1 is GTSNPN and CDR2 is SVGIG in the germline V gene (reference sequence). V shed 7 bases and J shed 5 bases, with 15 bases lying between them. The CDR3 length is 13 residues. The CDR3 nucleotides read TGTGCCTCTTCGGGACGGGAGGATCAGCCCCAGCATTTT. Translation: CASSGREDQPQHF.

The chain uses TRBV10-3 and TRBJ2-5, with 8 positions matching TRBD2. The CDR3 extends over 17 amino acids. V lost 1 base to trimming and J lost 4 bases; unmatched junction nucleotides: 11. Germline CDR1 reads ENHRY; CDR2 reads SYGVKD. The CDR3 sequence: CAISEFLAAGGGETQYF. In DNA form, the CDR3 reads TGTGCCATCAGTGAGTTTTTGGCTGCGGGAGGCGGAGAGACCCAGTACTTC.

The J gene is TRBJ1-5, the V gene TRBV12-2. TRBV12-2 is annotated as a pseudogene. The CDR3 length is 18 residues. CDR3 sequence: CASRLTIRGPAGYQPQHF. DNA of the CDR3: TGTGCAAGTCGCTTGACCATCCGAGGACCTGCAGGCTATCAGCCCCAGCATTTT.

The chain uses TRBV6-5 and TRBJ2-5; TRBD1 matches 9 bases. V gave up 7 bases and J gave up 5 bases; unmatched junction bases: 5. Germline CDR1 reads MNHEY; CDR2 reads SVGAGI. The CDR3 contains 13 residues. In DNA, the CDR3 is TGTGCCAGCAAGACAGGGGGGCGGGAGACCCAGTACTTC. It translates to CASKTGGRETQYF.

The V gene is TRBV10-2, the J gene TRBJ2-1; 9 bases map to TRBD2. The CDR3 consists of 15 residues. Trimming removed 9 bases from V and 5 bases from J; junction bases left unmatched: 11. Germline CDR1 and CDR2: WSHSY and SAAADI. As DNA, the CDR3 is TGCGCCAGTCTGAGAGCGGGAGGCAACGACAATGAGCAGTTCTTC. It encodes CASLRAGGNDNEQFF.

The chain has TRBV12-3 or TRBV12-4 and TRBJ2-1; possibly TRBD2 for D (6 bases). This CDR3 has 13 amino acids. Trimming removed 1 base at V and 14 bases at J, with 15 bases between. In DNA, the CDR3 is TGTGCCAGCAGTTTAGGGGGGGTAGGCAGGGAGTTCTTC. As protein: CASSLGGVGREFF.

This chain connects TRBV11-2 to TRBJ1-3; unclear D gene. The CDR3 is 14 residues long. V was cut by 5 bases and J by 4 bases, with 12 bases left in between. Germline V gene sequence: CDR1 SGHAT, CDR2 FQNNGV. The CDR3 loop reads CASSPVGLGNTIYF. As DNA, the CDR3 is TGTGCCAGCAGCCCGGTAGGGCTCGGAAACACCATATATTTT.

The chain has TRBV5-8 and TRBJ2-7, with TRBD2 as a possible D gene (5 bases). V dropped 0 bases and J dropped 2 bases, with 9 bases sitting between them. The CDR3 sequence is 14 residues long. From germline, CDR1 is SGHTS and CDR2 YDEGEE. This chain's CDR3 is CASSLASGPYEQYF. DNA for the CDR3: TGTGCCAGCAGCTTGGCGAGCGGTCCCTACGAGCAGTACTTC.

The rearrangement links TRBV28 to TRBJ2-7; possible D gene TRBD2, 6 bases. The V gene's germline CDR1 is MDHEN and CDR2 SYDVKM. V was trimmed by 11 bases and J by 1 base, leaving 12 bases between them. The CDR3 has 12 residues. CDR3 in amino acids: CAVGGQSYEQYF. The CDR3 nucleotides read TGTGCCGTCGGGGGTCAGTCCTACGAGCAGTACTTC.

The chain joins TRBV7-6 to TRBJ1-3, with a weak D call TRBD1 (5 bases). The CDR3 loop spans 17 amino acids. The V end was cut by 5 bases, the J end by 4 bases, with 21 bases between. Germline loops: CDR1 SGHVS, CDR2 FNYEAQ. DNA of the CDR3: TGTGCCAGCAGCCGGACATCGACGGAGATTTGGGGAAACACCATATATTTT. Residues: CASSRTSTEIWGNTIYF.

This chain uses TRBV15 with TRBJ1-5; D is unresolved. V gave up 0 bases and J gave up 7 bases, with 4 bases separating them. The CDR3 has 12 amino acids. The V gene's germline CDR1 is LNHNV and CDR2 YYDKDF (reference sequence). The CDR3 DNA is TGTGCCACCAGCAGAGATTGGCAGCCCCAGCATTTT. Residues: CATSRDWQPQHF.

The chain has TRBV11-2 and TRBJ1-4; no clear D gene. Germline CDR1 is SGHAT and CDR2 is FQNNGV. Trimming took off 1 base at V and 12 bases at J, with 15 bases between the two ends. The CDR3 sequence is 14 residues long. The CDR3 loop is CASSLATGLTELFF. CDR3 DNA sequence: TGTGCCAGCAGCTTAGCCACCGGGCTCACGGAACTGTTTTTT.

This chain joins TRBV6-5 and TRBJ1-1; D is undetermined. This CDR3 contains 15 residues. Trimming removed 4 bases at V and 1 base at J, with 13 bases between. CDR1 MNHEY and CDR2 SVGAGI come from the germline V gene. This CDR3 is CASSSDYRSNTEAFF. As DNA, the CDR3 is TGTGCCAGCAGTTCAGACTATAGATCGAACACTGAAGCTTTCTTT.

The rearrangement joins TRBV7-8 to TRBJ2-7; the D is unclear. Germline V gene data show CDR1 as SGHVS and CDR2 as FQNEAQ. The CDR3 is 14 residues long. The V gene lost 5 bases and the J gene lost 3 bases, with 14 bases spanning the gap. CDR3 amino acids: CASSPRPHGYEQYF. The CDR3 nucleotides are TGTGCCAGCAGCCCAAGACCCCACGGCTACGAGCAGTACTTC.

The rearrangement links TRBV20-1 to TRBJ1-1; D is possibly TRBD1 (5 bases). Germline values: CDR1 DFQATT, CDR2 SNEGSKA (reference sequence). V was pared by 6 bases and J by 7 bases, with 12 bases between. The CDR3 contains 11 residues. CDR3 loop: CSAPGPDEAFF. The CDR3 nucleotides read TGCAGTGCACCAGGGCCAGATGAAGCTTTCTTT.